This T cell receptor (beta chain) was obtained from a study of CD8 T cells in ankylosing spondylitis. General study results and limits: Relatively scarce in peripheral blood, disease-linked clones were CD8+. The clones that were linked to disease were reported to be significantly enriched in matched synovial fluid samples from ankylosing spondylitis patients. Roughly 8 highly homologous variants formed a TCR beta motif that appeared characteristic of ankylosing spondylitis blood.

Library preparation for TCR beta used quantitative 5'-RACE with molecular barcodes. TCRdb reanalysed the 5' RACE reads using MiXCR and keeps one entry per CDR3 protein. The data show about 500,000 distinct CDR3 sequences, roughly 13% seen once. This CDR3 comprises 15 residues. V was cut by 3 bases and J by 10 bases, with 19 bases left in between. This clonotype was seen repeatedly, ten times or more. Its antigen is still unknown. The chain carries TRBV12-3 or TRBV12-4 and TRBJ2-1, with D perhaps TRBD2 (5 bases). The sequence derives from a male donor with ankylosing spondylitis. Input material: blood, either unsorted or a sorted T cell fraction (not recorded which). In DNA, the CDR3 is TGTGCCAGCAGTTTGGGAGAAACCCCAATGGGGGAGCAGTTCTTC. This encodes CASSLGETPMGEQFF.